This is a list of T cell receptor beta chains from one sample in a study of tumor and adjacent non-tumor tissue in lung cancer. TCRdb processed the multiplex PCR reads anew with MiXCR; each CDR3 protein has one entry. The sample has 45,000 to 65,000 distinct CDR3 sequences, 60% to 80% seen once. Sample: distant non-tumor lung tissue. The receptors derive from a woman aged 55-70 years with non-small cell lung cancer. The CDR3 runs from the conserved cysteine through the conserved F or W. The D gene is left open where the match is weak. Part of the rows lack a size; the others show once, few, many or a class for expanded clones.

TRBJ1-2 NA NA TRBV11-2 TGTGACAGTAGCTTCATGACAGGACGGCTCAACCATGGCTACACCTTC CDSSFMTGRLNHGYTF
TRBJ2-1 NA NA TRBV6-2/TRBV6-3 TGTGCCAGCAGTCCCATTGGCGCGGGGCTCGATGGGCAATTCTTC CASSPIGAGLDGQFF
TRBJ1-1 NA TRBD1 TRBV4-1 TGCGCCGGCAGCCAAGGACAGGATGCGAAGGCTGAAGCTTTCTTT CAGSQGQDAKAEAFF
TRBJ1-6 many NA TRBV12-3/TRBV12-4 TGTGCCAGCACTTTAAGCCAGTTAGCACCCCTCCACTTT CASTLSQLAPLHF
TRBJ2-7 NA NA TRBV4-2 TGTGCCGGCAGCCAAACAACAGGAATCTACGAACAGTACTTC CAGSQTTGIYEQYF
TRBJ2-3 NA NA TRBV6-2/TRBV6-3 TGTGCCACCAGTGTAAGGGGGGAATTAACGCAGTATTTT CATSVRGELTQYF
TRBJ2-1 once NA TRBV19 TGTGCCAGTAAGGCAGCAGTGGATTACAATGAGCGGTTCTTC CASKAAVDYNERFF
TRBJ1-1 NA TRBD1 TRBV11-2 TGTGCCAGCAGATCCGGGGACAGGGACATGATCATTGAAGCTTTCTTT CASRSGDRDMIIEAFF
TRBJ2-7 NA NA TRBV6-2/TRBV6-3 TGTGTCAGCAGTTCGTTACTGGACAGCTCCTACGAGCAGTACTTC CVSSSLLDSSYEQYF
TRBJ2-3 few NA TRBV19 TGTGCCAGTAAATATGGCACAGATACGCAGTATTTT CASKYGTDTQYF
TRBJ2-3 NA NA TRBV28 TGTGCTAGCAGCGACGGGGAGGATACGCAGTATTTT CASSDGEDTQYF
TRBJ2-7 many NA TRBV5-4 TGTGCCAGCAGCTCACTAGGGAGCTCCTACGAGCAGTACTTC CASSSLGSSYEQYF
TRBJ2-7 NA NA TRBV10-3 TGTGCCAAGGCCGGACAGTCCTGCTACACCTATGAGCAGTACTTC CAKAGQSCYTYEQYF